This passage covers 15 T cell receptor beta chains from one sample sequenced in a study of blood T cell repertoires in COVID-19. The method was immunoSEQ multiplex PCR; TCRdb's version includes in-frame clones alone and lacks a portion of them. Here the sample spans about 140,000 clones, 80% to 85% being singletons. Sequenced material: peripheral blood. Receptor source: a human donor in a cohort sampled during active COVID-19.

This CDR3 is CASKTVARYEQYF. As DNA, the CDR3 is TGTGCCAGCAAGACTGTCGCGAGGTACGAGCAGTACTTC. The rearrangement joins TRBV11-2 to TRBJ2-7, with D hard to call. The CDR3 has 13 amino acids. V lost 7 bases, J lost 4 bases, and 14 bases lay in between. In germline, CDR1 is SGHAT, CDR2 FQNNGV.

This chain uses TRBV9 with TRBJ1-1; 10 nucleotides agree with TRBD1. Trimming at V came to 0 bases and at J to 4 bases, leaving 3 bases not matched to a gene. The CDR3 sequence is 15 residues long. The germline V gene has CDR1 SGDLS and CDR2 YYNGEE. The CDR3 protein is CASSVETGGSTEAFF. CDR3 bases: TGTGCCAGCAGCGTAGAGACAGGGGGCAGCACTGAAGCTTTCTTT.

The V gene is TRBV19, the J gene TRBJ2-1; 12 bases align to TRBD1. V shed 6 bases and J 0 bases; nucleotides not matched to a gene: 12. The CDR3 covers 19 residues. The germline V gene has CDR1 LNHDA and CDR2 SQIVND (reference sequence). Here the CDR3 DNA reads TGTGCCAGTAGCCCTAGGGGACAGGGGGCAATAAGCTCCTACAATGAGCAGTTCTTC. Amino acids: CASSPRGQGAISSYNEQFF. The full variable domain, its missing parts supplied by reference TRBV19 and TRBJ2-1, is DGGITQSPKYLFRKEGQNVTLSCEQNLNHDAMYWYRQDPGQGLRLIYYSQIVNDFQKGDIAEGYSVSREKKESFPLTVTSAQKNPTAFYLCASSPRGQGAISSYNEQFFGPGTRLTVL.

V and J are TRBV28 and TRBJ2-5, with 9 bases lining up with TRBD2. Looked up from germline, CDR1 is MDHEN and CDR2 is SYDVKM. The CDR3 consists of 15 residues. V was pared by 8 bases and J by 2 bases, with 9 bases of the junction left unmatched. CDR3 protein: CASRDGGGEQETQYF. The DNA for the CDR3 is TGTGCCAGCCGTGATGGCGGGGGGGAACAAGAGACCCAGTACTTC.

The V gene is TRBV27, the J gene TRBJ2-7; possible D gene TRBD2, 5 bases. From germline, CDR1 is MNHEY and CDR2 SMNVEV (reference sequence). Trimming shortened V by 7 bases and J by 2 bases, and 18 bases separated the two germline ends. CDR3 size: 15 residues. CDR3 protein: CASTPRTGYPYEQYF. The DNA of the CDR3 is TGTGCCAGCACTCCCCGGACGGGGTATCCCTACGAGCAGTACTTC.

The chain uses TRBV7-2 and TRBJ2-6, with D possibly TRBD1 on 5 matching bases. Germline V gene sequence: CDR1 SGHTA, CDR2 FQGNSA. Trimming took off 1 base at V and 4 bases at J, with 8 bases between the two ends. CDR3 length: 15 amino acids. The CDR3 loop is CASSLGRAGANVLTF. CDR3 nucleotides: TGTGCCAGCAGCTTAGGCAGGGCAGGGGCCAACGTCCTGACTTTC.

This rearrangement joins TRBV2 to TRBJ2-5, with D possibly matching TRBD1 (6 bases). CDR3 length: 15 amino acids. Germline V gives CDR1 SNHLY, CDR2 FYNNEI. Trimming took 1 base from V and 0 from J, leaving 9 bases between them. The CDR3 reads CASSEVGQNQETQYF. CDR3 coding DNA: TGTGCCAGCAGTGAAGTCGGACAGAACCAAGAGACCCAGTACTTC.

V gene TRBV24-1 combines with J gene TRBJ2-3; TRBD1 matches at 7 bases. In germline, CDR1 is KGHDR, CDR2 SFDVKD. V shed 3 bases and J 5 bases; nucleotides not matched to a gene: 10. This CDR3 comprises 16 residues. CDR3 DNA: TGTGCCACCAGTGATCCAGGGGGTTCGGGATTAGATACGCAGTATTTT. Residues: CATSDPGGSGLDTQYF.

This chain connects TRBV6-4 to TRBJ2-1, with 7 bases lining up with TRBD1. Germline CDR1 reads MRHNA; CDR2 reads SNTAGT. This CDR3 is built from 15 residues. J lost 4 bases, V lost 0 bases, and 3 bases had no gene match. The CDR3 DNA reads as TGTGCCAGCAGTGACTCTGCAGGGGGATACAATGAGCAGTTCTTC. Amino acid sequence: CASSDSAGGYNEQFF.

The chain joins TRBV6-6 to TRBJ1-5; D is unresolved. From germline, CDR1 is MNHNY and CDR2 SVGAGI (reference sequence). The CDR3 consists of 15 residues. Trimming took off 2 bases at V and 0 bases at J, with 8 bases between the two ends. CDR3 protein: CASSYTSDSNQPQHF. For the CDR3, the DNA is TGTGCCAGCAGTTACACAAGCGATAGCAATCAGCCCCAGCATTTT.

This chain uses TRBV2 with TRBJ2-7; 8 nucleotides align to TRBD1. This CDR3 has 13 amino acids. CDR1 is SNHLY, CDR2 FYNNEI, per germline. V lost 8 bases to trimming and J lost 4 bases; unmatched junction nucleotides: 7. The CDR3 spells CASRRTGSYEQYF. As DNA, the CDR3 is TGTGCCAGCCGTAGGACAGGGTCGTACGAGCAGTACTTC.

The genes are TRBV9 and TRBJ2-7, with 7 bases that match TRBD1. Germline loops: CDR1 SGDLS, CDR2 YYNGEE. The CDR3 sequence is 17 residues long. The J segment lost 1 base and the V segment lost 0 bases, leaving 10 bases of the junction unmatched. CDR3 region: CASSVGRTGEHSYEQYF. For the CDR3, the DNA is TGTGCCAGCAGCGTAGGTCGAACAGGGGAGCATTCCTACGAGCAGTACTTC.

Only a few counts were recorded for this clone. The CDR3 DNA follows: TGTGCCAGCAGCGTTGGGACAGGCCGGTACGAGCAGTACTTC. Translating gives CASSVGTGRYEQYF. This rearrangement joins TRBV3-1 (or the pseudogene TRBV3-2) to TRBJ2-7; 8 bases are a match to TRBD1. Trimming took 5 bases from V and 4 from J; bases not matched to a gene: 7. Germline values: CDR1 LGHDT, CDR2 YNNKEL (reference sequence). This CDR3 contains 14 residues.

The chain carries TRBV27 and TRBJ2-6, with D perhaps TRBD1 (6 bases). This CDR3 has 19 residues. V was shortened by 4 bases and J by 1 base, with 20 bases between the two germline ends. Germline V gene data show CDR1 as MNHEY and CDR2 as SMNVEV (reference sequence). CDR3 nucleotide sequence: TGTGCCAGCAGTTACCTCCCAGCAGGGGATTTTTCTGGGGCCAACGTCCTGACTTTC. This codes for CASSYLPAGDFSGANVLTF.

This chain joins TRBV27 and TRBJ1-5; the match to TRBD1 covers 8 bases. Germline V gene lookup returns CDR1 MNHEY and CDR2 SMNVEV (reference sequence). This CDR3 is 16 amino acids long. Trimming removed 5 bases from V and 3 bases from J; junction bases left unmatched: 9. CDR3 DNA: TGTGCCAGCAGTGAAGTCTCAGGGGGCTACAATCAGCCCCAGCATTTT. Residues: CASSEVSGGYNQPQHF.